One T cell receptor beta chain is described in this entry. V was pared by 1 base and J by 7 bases, with 11 bases between. Germline V gives CDR1 SGHRS, CDR2 YFSETQ. The CDR3 loop spans 14 amino acids. This specimen comes from a study of metastatic and nonmetastatic thyroid tumors. Background on the study: Patients with malignant and benign thyroid disease provided blood and tumor or nodule tissue, whose repertoires were compared.

Ahead of thyroid surgery, no patient had received treatment of any kind. TCRdb reanalyzed the PCR reads via MiXCR. The profile covers about 43,000 clones, with approximately 10% appearing a single time and 20% to 25% taken by the ten largest. The sequence was collected from a female donor with papillary thyroid cancer or a benign thyroid nodule (not recorded which). Some clones in this sample may be carry-over from other donors' samples. The genes are TRBV5-1 and TRBJ1-4; no definite D call. Sequenced: blood. DNA for the CDR3: TGCGCCAGCAGCTTGCAAGCGGAGGCTGAAAAACTGTTTTTT. Its translation: CASSLQAEAEKLFF.